This T cell receptor beta chain was captured by sequencing in a study of response to subunit inactivated influenza vaccine. Study findings and constraints: The authors proposed limited new T cell recruitment per seasonal influenza vaccination.

TCRdb used MiXCR to reprocess the RT-PCR reads, holding one entry per CDR3 protein. Of 500,000 to 550,000 distinct CDR3 sequences listed, approximately 7.1% are singletons. After removal of 1 base from V and 5 bases from J, the junction contained 4 bases not matched to a gene. There are 16 residues in the CDR3. Germline V gives CDR1 KGHDR, CDR2 SFDVKD. There are many counts of this clonotype. Its antigen remains unknown. This chain uses TRBV24-1 with TRBJ2-3, with 11 positions matching TRBD1. The material sequenced was PBMCs from blood, taken around 25 months after vaccination. The receptor comes from a man aged 50-75 years who received an inactivated influenza vaccine. CDR3 loop: CATSDFRTGGQDTQYF. The CDR3 DNA follows: TGTGCCACCAGTGATTTCAGGACAGGGGGCCAAGATACGCAGTATTTT.